This T cell receptor (beta chain) was documented in a study of PD-1 blockade in classical Hodgkin lymphoma. Of note for this clone: Its target is unknown. This same CDR3 is encoded by further DNA sequences in the sample.

Study-level points and caveats: Only CD4+ TCR diversity, not CD8+, had risen significantly by C4D1. A reduction in baseline TCR diversity was reportedly seen in newly diagnosed patients relative to healthy donors.

Time point denoted: cycle 4 day 1 (C4D1), after around six weeks of nivolumab. Exposure to brentuximab vedotin varied, and each patient had relapsed following autologous stem cell transplantation. Best responses were complete response, partial response or progressive disease. Germline loops: CDR1 SGDLS, CDR2 YYNGEE. The germline V and J ends were trimmed by 0 bases and 0 bases, with 11 bases remaining between them. The CDR3 consists of 16 residues. Profiled with immunoSEQ multiplex PCR; TCRdb holds only in-frame clones, not every one. The sample has some 48,000 clones; approximately 80% are singletons.

The sequence was obtained from a human donor with classical Hodgkin lymphoma. The sample in question was peripheral blood mononuclear cells (PBMCs), obtained before the fourth cycle of nivolumab. The chain links TRBV9 to TRBJ2-3; D remains unclear. The CDR3 bases are TGTGCCAGCAGCGTAGGTTCGGAGTTGAGCACAGATACGCAGTATTTT. Amino acid sequence: CASSVGSELSTDTQYF.